Below, 18 T cell receptor beta chains from the same sample are listed, as sequenced in a study of T cells and copy number aberrations in small-cell lung cancer. Sequencing was performed with immunoSEQ multiplex PCR; in TCRdb, only in-frame clones are kept and a portion is missing. Of approximately 6,600 clones listed, around 69% are singletons. The sequencing sample was made of normal tissue next to the tumor. The receptors stem from a woman in her sixties or seventies with small cell lung cancer. Some clones in this sample may be carry-over from other donors' samples.

The rearrangement uses TRBV4-1 and TRBJ1-5; D is perhaps TRBD1 (5 bases). The V end was cut by 6 bases, the J end by 1 base, with 13 bases between. Per the germline V gene, CDR1 is MGHRA and CDR2 is YSYEKL. The CDR3 extends over 15 amino acids. The CDR3 DNA follows: TGCGCCAGCAGAGTGGGGGAGGCAAGCAATCAGCCCCAGCATTTT. Amino acids: CASRVGEASNQPQHF.

J is TRBJ1-1 and V is TRBV5-4, with D tentatively TRBD1 (6 bases). Germline CDR1 reads SGHNT; CDR2 reads YYREEE (reference sequence). V was trimmed by 5 bases and J by 11 bases, leaving 19 bases between them. The CDR3 extends over 13 amino acids. CDR3 DNA: TGTGCCAGCAGGTACTCCGGGGGCGGGGAGGCTTTCTTT. Its protein is CASRYSGGGEAFF.

In nucleotides, the CDR3 is TGCGCCAGCAGCCAAGATCTTGGGGGGGCGAGGGGTTACGAGCAGTACTTC. It codes for CASSQDLGGARGYEQYF. The chain joins TRBV4-3 to TRBJ2-7, with D maybe TRBD2 (7 bases). Trimming removed 0 bases from V and 4 bases from J, with 19 bases in between. CDR1 is LGHNA, CDR2 YSLEER, per germline. There are 17 residues in the CDR3.

This chain joins TRBV6-5 and TRBJ2-2; 11 nucleotides align to TRBD1. This CDR3 has 15 residues. V shed 6 bases, J shed 9 bases, and the junction held 9 bases outside the gene matches. CDR1 is MNHEY, CDR2 SVGAGI, per germline. CDR3 sequence (DNA): TGTGCCAGCAGCCAACGGACAGGGGGCTTGCGGGAGCTGTTTTTT. This encodes CASSQRTGGLRELFF.

The chain links TRBV4-3 to TRBJ2-1; 9 bases line up with TRBD2. The CDR3 is 18 residues long. The J segment lost 0 bases and the V segment lost 1 base, leaving 7 bases of the junction unmatched. Germline V gives CDR1 LGHNA, CDR2 YSLEER. The CDR3 region is CASSQGGSGRTSYNEQFF. The CDR3 DNA sequence: TGCGCCAGCAGCCAAGGGGGGAGCGGGAGGACCTCCTACAATGAGCAGTTCTTC.

Note on this clone: At the DNA level, this CDR3 is encoded by other sequences in the same sample as well. This sequence joins TRBV5-5 and TRBJ1-2; 10 positions match TRBD1. In germline, CDR1 is SGHKS, CDR2 YYEKEE (reference sequence). This CDR3 has 14 residues. Trimming cost V 4 bases and J 11 bases; bases outside gene matches: 11. The CDR3: CASSQDRGRGGYTF. CDR3 DNA: TGTGCCAGCAGCCAAGACAGGGGGCGCGGGGGTTACACCTTC.

V gene TRBV30 combines with J gene TRBJ2-3; possibly TRBD2 for D (6 bases). Between the trimmed V and J ends, which lost 0 bases and 3 bases, there was a span of 13 bases. CDR3 size: 15 residues. CDR1 and CDR2 from the germline V gene are GTSNPN and SVGIG (reference sequence). The chain's CDR3 is CAWSVFGSPTDTQYF. DNA of the CDR3: TGTGCCTGGAGTGTCTTCGGGAGCCCAACAGATACGCAGTATTTT.

The chain employs TRBV5-1 and TRBJ1-1; perhaps TRBD1 as D (6 bases). Trimming stripped 8 bases from V and 6 bases from J, with 23 bases between. In germline, CDR1 is SGHRS, CDR2 YFSETQ. This CDR3 region has 15 residues. The CDR3 region has the DNA TGCGCCAGTCTCCCTACTCCTGGGACAAACCCTGAAGCTTTCTTT. Its protein product is CASLPTPGTNPEAFF.

V usage is TRBV6-5 and J usage is TRBJ2-5; TRBD1 matches 7 bases. The CDR3 runs to 14 residues. CDR1 is MNHEY, CDR2 SVGAGI, per germline. V gave up 3 bases and J gave up 4 bases; unmatched junction bases: 5. The CDR3 sequence: CASSYVQGRETQYF. CDR3 sequence (DNA): TGTGCCAGCAGTTATGTACAGGGGAGAGAGACCCAGTACTTC.

The V and J genes are TRBV7-9 and TRBJ2-7, with a tentative D call TRBD2 (5 bases). With 6 bases removed from V and 6 bases from J, the gap between germline ends came to 9 bases. Looked up from germline, CDR1 is SEHNR and CDR2 is FQNEAQ (reference sequence). The CDR3 covers 11 residues. The CDR3 sequence is CASRGEGEQYF. The CDR3 DNA reads TGTGCCAGCAGGGGCGAGGGCGAGCAGTACTTC.

This rearrangement joins TRBV28 to TRBJ2-7, with D maybe TRBD2 (5 bases). Germline assignment: CDR1 MDHEN and CDR2 SYDVKM. There are 14 residues in the CDR3. Between the trimmed V and J ends, which lost 7 bases and 0 bases, there was a span of 13 bases. The CDR3 sequence: CASKDTGNSYEQYF. The CDR3 DNA follows: TGTGCCAGCAAGGATACGGGGAACTCCTACGAGCAGTACTTC.

The rearrangement joins TRBV6-4 to TRBJ1-3, with a possible D match to TRBD1 (6 bases). CDR1 and CDR2 from the germline V gene are MRHNA and SNTAGT. Trimming pared 0 bases from V and 0 bases from J, leaving 9 bases between. The CDR3 is made up of 16 amino acids. Here the CDR3 reads CASSDSGAPSGNTIYF. CDR3 sequence (DNA): TGTGCCAGCAGTGACTCGGGGGCCCCCTCTGGAAACACCATATATTTT.

This clone was seen just once. This rearrangement joins TRBV7-8 to TRBJ1-2; D unclear. V lost 5 bases and J 0 bases, leaving 13 bases between the germline ends. Germline assignment: CDR1 SGHVS and CDR2 FQNEAQ. The length of the CDR3 is 15 residues. The CDR3 loop is CASSPLGSSNYGYTF. Here the CDR3 DNA reads TGTGCCAGCAGCCCCCTAGGATCTTCTAACTATGGCTACACCTTC.

The V gene is TRBV5-5, the J gene TRBJ2-7, with a possible D match to TRBD1 (5 bases). The CDR3 totals 16 residues. From germline, CDR1 is SGHKS and CDR2 YYEKEE (reference sequence). Trimming pared 3 bases from V and 6 bases from J, leaving 22 bases between. This CDR3 is CASSSRWGPLGAEQYF. The CDR3 DNA reads TGTGCCAGCAGCTCCCGCTGGGGCCCGTTAGGAGCCGAGCAGTACTTC.

In this sample, this clone is large (0.1 to 1%). This sequence joins TRBV19 and TRBJ2-5, with D possibly being TRBD1 (5 bases). CDR1 LNHDA and CDR2 SQIVND come from the germline V gene (reference sequence). The CDR3 runs to 13 residues. The V end lost 2 bases, the J end lost 2 bases, and 6 bases lay between the germline ends. CDR3 residues: CASSIRQQETQYF. The DNA of the CDR3 is TGTGCCAGTAGTATAAGACAGCAAGAGACCCAGTACTTC. The whole variable domain, remainder taken from reference TRBV19 and TRBJ2-5, is DGGITQSPKYLFRKEGQNVTLSCEQNLNHDAMYWYRQDPGQGLRLIYYSQIVNDFQKGDIAEGYSVSREKKESFPLTVTSAQKNPTAFYLCASSIRQQETQYFGPGTRLLVL.

The chain employs TRBV9 and TRBJ2-1, with no clear D. The CDR3 runs 14 residues. Per the germline V gene, CDR1 is SGDLS and CDR2 is YYNGEE. The germline V and J ends were trimmed by 9 bases and 0 bases, with 13 bases remaining between them. CDR3 sequence (DNA): TGTGCCATAGCTCTGGGTAGCTCCTACAATGAGCAGTTCTTC. The encoded protein is CAIALGSSYNEQFF.

The chain recombines TRBV28 with TRBJ1-1; D not certain. V dropped 2 bases and J dropped 0 bases, with 13 bases sitting between them. The CDR3 loop spans 16 amino acids. CDR1 MDHEN and CDR2 SYDVKM come from the germline V gene. In nucleotides, the CDR3 is TGTGCCAGCAGTTTACGCGGTCGGACGGTGAACACTGAAGCTTTCTTT. This codes for CASSLRGRTVNTEAFF.

CDR3 DNA sequence: TGTGCCAGCAAAGACAGCAATCAGCCCCAGCATTTT. Its translation: CASKDSNQPQHF. The chain employs TRBV9 and TRBJ1-5; D uncertain. The CDR3 covers 12 residues. The V end was cut by 6 bases, the J end by 1 base, with 5 bases between. Per germline, CDR1 SGDLS and CDR2 YYNGEE. Full variable domain (rest looked up from reference TRBV9 and TRBJ1-5): DSGVTQTPKHLITATGQRVTLRCSPRSGDLSVYWYQQSLDQGLQFLIQYYNGEERAKGNILERFSAQQFPDLHSELNLSSLELGDSALYFCASKDSNQPQHFGDGTRLSIL.